The 16 T cell receptor beta chains below come from one sample, sequenced in a study of CD8+CD57+ T cells in acquired aplastic anemia (dated by TCRdb to 2016 to 2019). Reads for this sample came from an Illumina HiSeq 2000. Genomic DNA served as template for TCR beta VDJ combination and CDR3 sequence profiling. Through fastp at Q25 and MiXCR, TCRdb rebuilt clones from the public reads, retaining in-frame beta chains. Rows merge per CDR3 protein into single entries with the most common DNA and genes. The sample data list about 470,000 distinct CDR3 sequences, and roughly a third of these were observed just once. The ten largest make up 0.82% of the sample. Expansion of CD8+CD57+ cells had been shown by flow cytometry in the patients chosen for sequencing. Sample: sorted CD4+, CD8+, or CD8+CD57+ T cells (not recorded which) from PBMCs. The receptor set was obtained from a human donor with aplastic anemia.

This clonotype has just a few counts. A much larger clone differs by one base, so this may be a read error. The J gene is TRBJ1-2, the V gene TRBV6-4; D is unresolved. Germline-derived CDR1 and CDR2 are MRHNA and SNTAGT. This CDR3 comprises 13 residues. The V end lost 8 bases, the J end lost 3 bases, and 13 bases lay between the germline ends. The CDR3 reads CASGPGPYYGYTF. The CDR3 DNA is TGTGCCAGCGGTCCTGGACCTTACTATGGCTACACCTTC.

In this sample, this clonotype turned up many times. V and J are TRBV10-3 and TRBJ2-1, with a tentative D call TRBD2 (5 bases). The CDR3 is made up of 14 amino acids. Germline lookup yields CDR1 ENHRY and CDR2 SYGVKD. V was shortened by 11 bases and J by 9 bases, with 23 bases between the two germline ends. The CDR3 DNA reads as TGTGCCTCTCGAGAGGGTTTAGGCCCACCTGAGCAGTTCTTC. It is translated as CASREGLGPPEQFF.

The V and J genes are TRBV10-3 and TRBJ1-1, with 8 positions matching TRBD1. The germline V gene has CDR1 ENHRY and CDR2 SYGVKD. CDR3 length: 13 amino acids. V shed 10 bases and J 1 base; nucleotides not matched to a gene: 5. As DNA, the CDR3 is TGTGCCACACCGGGACAGGAGAACACTGAAGCTTTCTTT. It translates to CATPGQENTEAFF.

This clonotype was seen only a few times. The genes are TRBV5-1 and TRBJ2-7; 7 positions match TRBD1. Trimming removed 4 bases from V and 0 bases from J; junction bases left unmatched: 4. This CDR3 is built from 14 residues. Germline values: CDR1 SGHRS, CDR2 YFSETQ. The CDR3 sequence is CASSTGDSSYEQYF. CDR3 bases: TGCGCCAGCAGCACAGGGGATAGCTCCTACGAGCAGTACTTC.

This clonotype was counted ten times or more. The chain has TRBV10-1 and TRBJ1-1; 10 nucleotides line up with TRBD1. Germline V gene sequence: CDR1 WNHNN, CDR2 SYGVQD (reference sequence). The CDR3 has 16 residues. The V gene end was trimmed by 3 bases and the J gene end by 0 bases; junction bases not matched to a gene: 4. DNA of the CDR3: TGCGCCAGCAGTGACCCGGGACAGGGGATGAACACTGAAGCTTTCTTT. Translation: CASSDPGQGMNTEAFF.

This clonotype was picked up many times. V gene TRBV19 combines with J gene TRBJ1-1; D is uncertain. This CDR3 has 8 amino acids. The germline V gene encodes CDR1 LNHDA and CDR2 SQIVND (reference sequence). Trimming took off 8 bases at V and 7 bases at J, with 2 bases between the two ends. The CDR3 DNA is TGTGCCAGTGGTGAAGCTTTCTTT. It translates to CASGEAFF.

The chain has TRBV7-2 and TRBJ1-1; 7 bases map to TRBD1. Germline V gives CDR1 SGHTA, CDR2 FQGNSA. This CDR3 contains 12 residues. The V and J ends lost 5 bases and 6 bases, in that order; junction bases with no gene match: 3. CDR3 loop: CASSTGTAEAFF. CDR3 sequence (DNA): TGTGCCAGCAGCACAGGGACAGCTGAAGCTTTCTTT.

The chain joins TRBV6-5 to TRBJ1-2; 7 nucleotides line up with TRBD1. Per the germline V gene, CDR1 is MNHEY and CDR2 is SVGAGI. V was pared by 4 bases and J by 4 bases, with 3 bases of the junction left unmatched. CDR3 length: 13 amino acids. CDR3 bases: TGTGCCAGCAGTTTGGGACAGATCTATGGCTACACCTTC. Protein sequence: CASSLGQIYGYTF.

The chain has TRBV29-1 and TRBJ1-4; D is undetermined. The V and J ends lost 4 bases and 4 bases respectively, with 13 bases between them. There are 14 residues in the CDR3. Germline V gene lookup returns CDR1 SQVTM and CDR2 ANQGSEA. CDR3 region: CSVALRPFNEKLFF. DNA for the CDR3: TGCAGCGTTGCCCTGAGACCCTTTAATGAAAAACTGTTTTTT.

This clonotype was detected many times. The chain uses TRBV10-3 and TRBJ2-1, with D perhaps matching TRBD1 (6 bases). CDR1 and CDR2 (germline): ENHRY, SYGVKD. The CDR3 contains 14 residues. The ends were cut back, 8 bases at V and 6 bases at J, with 17 bases in the middle. DNA of the CDR3: TGTGCCATCTCTTCGCCCCAGGGGAGCAATGAGCAGTTCTTC. As protein: CAISSPQGSNEQFF.

This clonotype was seen a handful of times. This chain connects TRBV10-3 to TRBJ1-2; D not certain. The CDR3 runs 12 residues. V was cut by 2 bases and J by 4 bases, with 5 bases left in between. Looked up from germline, CDR1 is ENHRY and CDR2 is SYGVKD. This chain's CDR3 is CAISEAGYGYTF. In DNA form, the CDR3 reads TGTGCCATCAGTGAGGCCGGCTATGGCTACACCTTC.

The chain is built from TRBV25-1 and TRBJ2-1; 8 nucleotides line up with TRBD2. The CDR3 sequence is 15 residues long. Germline CDR1 reads MGHDK; CDR2 reads SYGVNS. The junction had 12 bases not matched to a gene; V was cut back by 6 bases and J by 8 bases. The CDR3 DNA is TGTGCCAGCAGGGATAACGGACTAGCAGGGGATGAGCAGTTCTTC. Encoded protein: CASRDNGLAGDEQFF.

Many counts were recorded for this clonotype. This chain uses TRBV20-1 with TRBJ1-6; 9 nucleotides match TRBD1. The CDR3 loop spans 15 amino acids. The trim removed 6 bases at V and 10 bases at J, leaving 13 bases unmatched. The germline gives CDR1 DFQATT, CDR2 SNEGSKA (reference sequence). CDR3 in amino acids: CSAQPTGGGGSPLHF. CDR3 DNA: TGCAGTGCCCAGCCGACAGGGGGTGGAGGATCACCCCTCCACTTT.

This clonotype showed up many times. The junction shows a germline mismatch at one end, possibly a read error. CDR3 nucleotides: TGTGCTAGCAGCCCCAAAGTTTTACCTGAAGCTTTCTTT. It specifies CASSPKVLPEAFF. The V and J genes are TRBV7-7 and TRBJ1-1; D is ambiguous. Looked up from germline, CDR1 is SSHAT and CDR2 is FNYEAQ (reference sequence). CDR3 size: 13 residues.

This clonotype was recorded many times. The J gene is TRBJ2-7, the V gene TRBV5-6; D is unresolved. The V end was cut by 7 bases, the J end by 3 bases, with 5 bases between. The CDR3 is made up of 10 amino acids. Germline values: CDR1 SGHDT, CDR2 YYEEEE. CDR3 protein: CASGNYEQYF. The CDR3 nucleotides are TGTGCCAGCGGCAACTACGAGCAGTACTTC. Full variable domain (rest looked up from reference TRBV5-6 and TRBJ2-7): DAGVTQSPTHLIKTRGQQVTLRCSPKSGHDTVSWYQQALGQGPQFIFQYYEEEERQRGNFPDRFSGHQFPNYSSELNVNALLLGDSALYLCASGNYEQYFGPGTRLTVT.

This clonotype came up a few times. One base away lies a much larger clone, so this may be a sequencing read error. This chain joins TRBV7-2 and TRBJ1-2, with unresolved D. The CDR3 has 14 residues. Germline CDR1 SGHTA, CDR2 FQGNSA. V was clipped by 11 bases and J by 4 bases, with 20 bases between them. The DNA of the CDR3 is TGTGCCTGCCGAAGCAACCACGATTTCTATGGCTACACCTTC. Translated, it gives CACRSNHDFYGYTF.